The sequence of this T cell receptor (beta chain) was determined in a study of human T cells and chemical hapten exposure. V trimming: 4 bases; J trimming: 3 bases; junction bases outside the gene matches: 11. The CDR3 is 16 amino acids. CDR1 SGHRS and CDR2 YFSETQ come from the germline V gene. Regarding time point: pre-sensitization, week 0. Described treatment: therapeutic diphenylcyclopropenone sensitization with weekly scalp DPC. Sequencing started from total RNA isolated from unfractionated whole blood. The sample holds many counts of this clonotype. TCRdb used MiXCR to reprocess the RACE reads, holding one entry per CDR3 protein. In the table there are around 380,000 distinct CDR3 sequences, around 5.5% of which are singletons.

This TCR was recovered from a woman aged 18-35 years with alopecia areata. Some clones in this sample may be carry-over from other donors' samples. Sequenced here: whole blood, sampled in connection with sensitization to the hapten diphenylcyclopropenone (DPC). The chain has TRBV5-1 and TRBJ2-7; 9 bases agree with TRBD1. The CDR3 DNA follows: TGCGCCAGCAGCCGGAAGGTCGGGACAGGGTTCTACGAGCAGTACTTC. The encoded protein is CASSRKVGTGFYEQYF.